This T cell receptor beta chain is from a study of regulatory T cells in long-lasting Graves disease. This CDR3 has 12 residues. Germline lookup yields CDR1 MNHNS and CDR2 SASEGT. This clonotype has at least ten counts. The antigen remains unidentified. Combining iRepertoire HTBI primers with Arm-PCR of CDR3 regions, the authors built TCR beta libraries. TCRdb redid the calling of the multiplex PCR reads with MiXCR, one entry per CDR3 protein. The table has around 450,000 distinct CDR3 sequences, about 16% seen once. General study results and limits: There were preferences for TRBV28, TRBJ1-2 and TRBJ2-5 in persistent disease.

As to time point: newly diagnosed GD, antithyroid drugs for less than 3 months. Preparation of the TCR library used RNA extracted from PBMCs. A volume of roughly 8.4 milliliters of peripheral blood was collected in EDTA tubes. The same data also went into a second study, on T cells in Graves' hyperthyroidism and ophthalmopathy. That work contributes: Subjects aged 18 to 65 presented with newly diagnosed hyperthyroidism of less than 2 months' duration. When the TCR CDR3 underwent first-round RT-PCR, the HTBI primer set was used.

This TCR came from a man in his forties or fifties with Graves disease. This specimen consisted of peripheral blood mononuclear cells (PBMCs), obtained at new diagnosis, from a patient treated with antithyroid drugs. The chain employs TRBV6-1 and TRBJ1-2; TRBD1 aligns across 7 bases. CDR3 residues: CGGGGADYGYTF. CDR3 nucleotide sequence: TGTGGAGGAGGGGGCGCGGACTATGGCTACACCTTC.